Below, 20 T cell receptor beta chains from the same sample are listed, as sequenced in a study of T cells in Graves' hyperthyroidism and ophthalmopathy. The CDR3 regions of TCR beta were amplified from RNA transcripts. When the TCR CDR3 underwent first-round RT-PCR, the HTBI primer set was used. Each CDR3 protein is one row after TCRdb ran MiXCR on the multiplex PCR reads. The data show about 590,000 distinct CDR3 sequences, less than 20% seen once. The sequenced sample was blood. The receptors come from a woman aged 25 to 45 with Graves' hyperthyroidism.

This clonotype was counted a few times. The chain links TRBV4-2 to TRBJ1-2, with a possible D match to TRBD1 (6 bases). The CDR3 is made up of 15 amino acids. Trimming took off 0 bases at V and 1 base at J, with 9 bases between the two ends. Per germline, CDR1 LGHNA and CDR2 YNFKEQ. CDR3 DNA sequence: TGTGCCAGCAGCCAAGAGTGGACAGTTAACTATGGCTACACCTTC. Amino acid sequence: CASSQEWTVNYGYTF.

This clonotype was picked up a small number of times. Just one base apart from a much larger clone, this may be a read error. It is likely a read error, because the conserved phenylalanine at the end of the CDR3 is missing. The chain links TRBV28 to TRBJ1-1; TRBD1 matches 10 bases. CDR3 size: 14 residues. CDR1 is MDHEN, CDR2 SYDVKM, per germline. The V and J ends lost 6 bases and 4 bases, in that order; junction bases with no gene match: 5. CDR3 loop: CASRGQGQGTEAFL. CDR3 DNA: TGTGCCAGCAGGGGACAGGGGCAGGGCACTGAAGCTTTCCTT.

This chain connects TRBV6-5 to TRBJ1-2; D may be TRBD1 (6 bases). The CDR3 is 15 residues long. V was clipped by 0 bases and J by 7 bases, with 15 bases between them. The germline gives CDR1 MNHEY, CDR2 SVGAGI. The CDR3 loop is CASSYSGQPRGGYTF. The CDR3 coding sequence is TGTGCCAGCAGTTACTCGGGACAACCGAGGGGTGGCTACACCTTC.

As for this clonotype: This may come from a read error, since a much larger clone is one base off. No conserved phenylalanine or tryptophan is present at the end of the CDR3, so a read error is the likely explanation. This chain joins TRBV11-2 and TRBJ2-5; 14 bases fit TRBD2. In germline, CDR1 is SGHAT, CDR2 FQNNGV. CDR3 length: 17 amino acids. Germline trimming cut 5 bases from V and 1 base from J; bases unmatched to any gene: 6. The CDR3, as DNA: TGTGCCAGCAGCCTTAGGGGACTAGCGGGAGTCCAAGAGACCCAGTACCTC. Residues: CASSLRGLAGVQETQYL.

This clonotype was observed a handful of times. The chain employs TRBV19 and TRBJ1-2, with D tentatively TRBD1 (6 bases). This CDR3 region has 12 residues. CDR1 and CDR2 (germline): LNHDA, SQIVND (reference sequence). Trimming stripped 5 bases from V and 8 bases from J, with 12 bases between. The CDR3 here is CASSVGASGYTF. DNA of the CDR3: TGTGCCAGTAGTGTGGGGGCGTCGGGCTACACCTTC.

As concerns this clonotype: A clone one base away is much larger, so this may be a read error. This chain joins TRBV2 and TRBJ1-5; D remains unclear. Germline CDR1 reads SNHLY; CDR2 reads FYNNEI. This CDR3 comprises 13 residues. CDR3 in DNA: TGTACCAGCAGTTCCCAGTTTAATCAGCCCCAGCATTTT. The encoded protein is CTSSSQFNQPQHF. Looking up the rest from reference TRBV2 and TRBJ1-5 gives the full variable domain: EPEVTQTPSHQVTQMGQEVILRCVPISNHLYFYWYRQILGQKVEFLVSFYNNEISEKSEIFDDQFSVERPDGSNFTLKIRSTKLEDSAMYFCTSSSQFNQPQHFGDGTRLSIL.

The sample holds a few counts of this clonotype. The V gene is TRBV28, the J gene TRBJ1-2; D not resolved. Looked up from germline, CDR1 is MDHEN and CDR2 is SYDVKM. The V end was cut by 1 base, the J end by 4 bases, with 13 bases between. The CDR3 length is 15 residues. The CDR3 coding sequence is TGTGCCAGCAGTTTATTACGCAGGTCGGGCTATGGCTACACCTTC. This encodes CASSLLRRSGYGYTF.

V and J are TRBV15 and TRBJ1-3; D might be TRBD1 (6 bases). CDR1 and CDR2 from the germline V gene are LNHNV and YYDKDF (reference sequence). This CDR3 has 16 residues. Trimming removed 0 bases from V and 3 bases from J, with 12 bases in between. The CDR3: CATSRESTGFGNTIYF. The CDR3, as DNA: TGTGCCACCAGCAGAGAATCCACAGGGTTTGGAAACACCATATATTTT.

The V and J genes are TRBV27 and TRBJ2-1; tentatively, D is TRBD2 (7 bases). CDR1 and CDR2 from the germline V gene are MNHEY and SMNVEV (reference sequence). Between the trimmed V and J ends, which lost 5 bases and 5 bases, there was a span of 25 bases. The CDR3 spans 18 residues. Here the CDR3 DNA reads TGTGCCAGCAGTACCCGATTCCCGGGGGGCAATTCACACAATGAGCAGTTCTTC. The encoded protein is CASSTRFPGGNSHNEQFF.

The rearrangement links TRBV4-1 to TRBJ2-2; D is perhaps TRBD1 (5 bases). This CDR3 has 17 amino acids. Trimming took off 1 base at V and 3 bases at J, with 15 bases between the two ends. CDR1 MGHRA and CDR2 YSYEKL come from the germline V gene. As DNA, the CDR3 is TGCGCCAGCAGCCAAGGACAGTTTACCTCCCACACCGGGGAGCTGTTTTTT. Translated: CASSQGQFTSHTGELFF.

On this clonotype: A much larger clone is a single base away; this may be a read error. The rearrangement links TRBV6-9 to TRBJ2-1; D possibly uses TRBD1 or TRBD2 (5 bases each). The CDR3 length is 15 residues. Looked up from germline, CDR1 is MNHGY and CDR2 is SVAAGI. This CDR3 reads CAGSSGVQVGDEQFF. DNA of the CDR3: TGTGCCGGCAGTTCCGGGGTCCAGGTGGGGGATGAGCAGTTCTTC.

This clonotype was seen just once. J is TRBJ2-7 and V is TRBV6-5, with TRBD2 matching over 12 bases. Germline CDR1 MNHEY, CDR2 SVGAGI. The trim removed 2 bases at V and 3 bases at J, leaving 11 bases unmatched. This CDR3 region has 18 residues. Here the CDR3 DNA reads TGTGCCAGCAGTTACGACCCCCGGACTAGCGGGATCCTCTACGAGCAGTACTTC. Translation: CASSYDPRTSGILYEQYF.

This clonotype has ten or more counts. The chain combines TRBV12-3 or TRBV12-4 with TRBJ2-3, with 11 bases fitting TRBD1. The CDR3 contains 15 residues. The V and J ends lost 4 bases and 3 bases, in that order; junction bases with no gene match: 3. The DNA for the CDR3 is TGTGCCAGCAGTTCCAGGGACAGGGGGACAGATACGCAGTATTTT. It specifies CASSSRDRGTDTQYF.

This clonotype has more than one count but fewer than ten. The J gene is TRBJ2-7, the V gene TRBV7-9; D is perhaps TRBD2 (7 bases). V was trimmed by 0 bases and J by 6 bases, leaving 15 bases between them. This CDR3 has 15 residues. Germline values: CDR1 SEHNR, CDR2 FQNEAQ (reference sequence). CDR3 region: CASSLAGGDKGEQYF. CDR3 bases: TGTGCCAGCAGCTTAGCTGGGGGGGACAAGGGCGAGCAGTACTTC.

Many counts were recorded for this clonotype. This sequence joins TRBV5-1 and TRBJ1-5, with D possibly TRBD1 on 5 matching bases. Germline CDR1 is SGHRS and CDR2 is YFSETQ. This CDR3 comprises 15 residues. V lost 0 bases, J lost 0 bases, and 7 bases lay in between. The CDR3 is CASSLAGYSNQPQHF. In DNA form, the CDR3 reads TGCGCCAGCAGCTTGGCAGGGTATAGCAATCAGCCCCAGCATTTT.

This clonotype was observed at least ten times. The chain carries TRBV2 and TRBJ1-1; 10 bases line up with TRBD1. The germline gives CDR1 SNHLY, CDR2 FYNNEI. The ends lost 8 bases at V and 6 bases at J; junction bases unmatched: 9. This CDR3 region has 14 residues. Written as DNA, the CDR3 is TGTGCCAGCGAAAGGCGGGACAGGGGCCCTGAAGCTTTCTTT. This codes for CASERRDRGPEAFF.

The rearrangement uses TRBV27 and TRBJ2-5, with 8 bases identical to TRBD1. V shed 4 bases, J shed 5 bases, and the junction held 9 bases outside the gene matches. This CDR3 is 15 amino acids long. Germline CDR1 and CDR2: MNHEY and SMNVEV (reference sequence). The CDR3, as DNA: TGTGCCAGCAGTTCCAGGGGGCGCGGAGATGAGACCCAGTACTTC. This codes for CASSSRGRGDETQYF.

This clonotype was detected many times. The chain uses TRBV6-1 and TRBJ2-1, with D maybe TRBD2 (6 bases). Per the germline V gene, CDR1 is MNHNS and CDR2 is SASEGT. Trimming left V 5 bases short and J 8 bases short, with 19 bases between. The CDR3 spans 15 residues. CDR3 protein: CASSRGLITGDEQFF. In DNA form, the CDR3 reads TGTGCCAGCAGTAGGGGCCTGATAACGGGGGATGAGCAGTTCTTC.

In its sample, this clonotype was seen many times. The rearrangement links TRBV7-2 to TRBJ2-7, with no clear D. The CDR3 loop spans 14 amino acids. Germline loops: CDR1 SGHTA, CDR2 FQGNSA. The V gene lost 6 bases and the J gene lost 5 bases, with 17 bases spanning the gap. CDR3 sequence reads: CASSLSLGVHEQYF. In DNA form, the CDR3 reads TGTGCCAGCAGTCTTTCCCTTGGGGTCCACGAGCAGTACTTC.

This clonotype came up a few times. The chain links TRBV5-7 to TRBJ2-5, with D unclear. TRBV5-7 falls under the ORF class, with uncertain function. This CDR3 contains 13 residues. The V end lost 1 base, the J end lost 4 bases, and 8 bases lay between the germline ends. CDR3 region: CASSLIAVETQYF. The DNA for the CDR3 is TGTGCCAGCAGCTTGATCGCAGTAGAGACCCAGTACTTC.